This T cell receptor (beta chain) originates from a study of shared clonotypes between healthy human individuals. Trimming removed 6 bases from V and 0 bases from J; junction bases left unmatched: 15. The CDR3 runs to 18 residues. From germline, CDR1 is MNHEY and CDR2 SMNVEV (reference sequence). Generated by immunoSEQ multiplex PCR, the TCRdb table keeps only in-frame clones and is missing some. This table holds about 610,000 clones, roughly 95% found once. CD45RO-negative CD8 cells positively selected for CCR7 made up the naive population, which excluded terminally differentiated effector memory CD45RA+ cells.

The sequence was collected from a woman in her 30s in good health. The chain is built from TRBV27 and TRBJ2-3, with 7 bases matching TRBD2. Sequencing was carried out using naive CD8+ T cells sorted from blood. CDR3: CASRPLLQGLPSTDTQYF. The CDR3 DNA sequence: TGTGCCAGCAGACCACTACTTCAGGGACTACCAAGCACAGATACGCAGTATTTT.